Listed here are 17 T cell receptor beta chains from one sample, sequenced in a study of control samples from healthy donors and cancer patients. Generated by immunoSEQ multiplex PCR, the TCRdb table keeps only in-frame clones and is missing some. The table has 30,000 to 40,000 clones, roughly nine tenths seen once. Sequencing was performed on PBMCs. The receptors were sampled from a woman between 40 and 55 years old with lung cancer.

The chain has TRBV2 and TRBJ1-4; 7 bases align to TRBD1. Germline V gene sequence: CDR1 SNHLY, CDR2 FYNNEI. Trimming cost V 6 bases and J 0 bases; bases outside gene matches: 1. The CDR3 is 14 amino acids. DNA for the CDR3: TGTGCCAGCAGGACAGGGACAACTAATGAAAAACTGTTTTTT. This gives the protein CASRTGTTNEKLFF. Looking up the rest from reference TRBV2 and TRBJ1-4 gives the full variable domain: EPEVTQTPSHQVTQMGQEVILRCVPISNHLYFYWYRQILGQKVEFLVSFYNNEISEKSEIFDDQFSVERPDGSNFTLKIRSTKLEDSAMYFCASRTGTTNEKLFFGSGTQLSVL.

A note on this clone: An end of the junction differs from the germline gene, which may be a read error. The same CDR3 also results from other DNA sequences found in this sample. The chain has TRBV5-6 and TRBJ2-5; 7 bases line up with TRBD2. Germline assignment: CDR1 SGHDT and CDR2 YYEEEE. The CDR3 consists of 14 residues. CDR3 residues: CASSLSAGRKTQYF. CDR3 DNA: TGTGCCAGTAGCTTGTCAGCGGGGAGAAAGACCCAGTACTTC.

J is TRBJ2-7 and V is TRBV4-1, with D perhaps TRBD1 (5 bases). Germline lookup yields CDR1 MGHRA and CDR2 YSYEKL. With 0 bases removed from V and 3 bases from J, the gap between germline ends came to 9 bases. The CDR3 is 14 amino acids. This CDR3 reads CASSQEMQGYEQYF. The CDR3, as DNA: TGCGCCAGCAGCCAAGAAATGCAGGGCTACGAGCAGTACTTC.

The chain employs TRBV9 and TRBJ2-7; D remains unclear. Trimming took 4 bases from V and 4 from J, leaving 15 bases between them. CDR1 and CDR2 (germline): SGDLS, YYNGEE. This CDR3 comprises 14 residues. CDR3 sequence (DNA): TGTGCCAGCAGCTCCCCTCGGATCCTTTACGAGCAGTACTTC. Its protein is CASSSPRILYEQYF.

The chain couples TRBV6-2 or TRBV6-3 to TRBJ2-7; no definite D call. This CDR3 is built from 13 residues. Germline CDR1 MNHEY, CDR2 SVGEGT. Trimming took off 2 bases at V and 5 bases at J, with 10 bases between the two ends. Here the CDR3 DNA reads TGTGCCAGCAGTTACCTGGGTCTGAACGAGCAGTACTTC. This sequence encodes CASSYLGLNEQYF.

The chain carries TRBV28 and TRBJ1-6; TRBD1 is a possible D gene (5 bases). The CDR3 loop spans 14 amino acids. V was cut by 10 bases and J by 8 bases, with 18 bases left in between. CDR1 and CDR2 from the germline V gene are MDHEN and SYDVKM. CDR3 region: CATPGPQTDSPLHF. DNA for the CDR3: TGTGCCACTCCGGGACCCCAGACGGATTCACCCCTCCACTTT.

V gene TRBV3-1 (or the pseudogene TRBV3-2) combines with J gene TRBJ1-1; a weak D match, TRBD1 (6 bases). This CDR3 is 15 amino acids long. Trimming left V 2 bases short and J 5 bases short, with 15 bases between. Per the germline V gene, CDR1 is LGHDT and CDR2 is YNNKEL (reference sequence). CDR3 in amino acids: CASSQTTQGLTEAFF. The CDR3 DNA sequence: TGTGCCAGCAGCCAAACAACTCAGGGGTTGACTGAAGCTTTCTTT.

This clone was seen just once. The chain has TRBV4-3 and TRBJ2-4; 7 bases agree with TRBD2. V shed 0 bases and J 8 bases; nucleotides not matched to a gene: 7. This CDR3 spans 15 amino acids. CDR1 is LGHNA, CDR2 YSLEER, per germline. This chain's CDR3 is CASSQDGREEDIQYF. DNA of the CDR3: TGCGCCAGCAGCCAAGATGGGAGGGAGGAGGACATTCAGTACTTC.

J is TRBJ2-5 and V is TRBV28; 9 positions match TRBD2. This CDR3 is built from 15 residues. Looked up from germline, CDR1 is MDHEN and CDR2 is SYDVKM. The V gene end was trimmed by 6 bases and the J gene end by 4 bases; junction bases not matched to a gene: 9. The CDR3 spells CASRGRGGAGETQYF. CDR3 coding DNA: TGTGCCAGCAGGGGCCGCGGGGGGGCAGGAGAGACCCAGTACTTC.

The chain has TRBV7-9 and TRBJ1-5; the match to TRBD1 covers 8 bases. Germline loops: CDR1 SEHNR, CDR2 FQNEAQ (reference sequence). V lost 5 bases to trimming and J lost 1 base; unmatched junction nucleotides: 7. This CDR3 has 16 residues. CDR3 sequence (DNA): TGTGCCAGCAGCCCCGGGACAGGTGGCAGCAATCAGCCCCAGCATTTT. Its translation: CASSPGTGGSNQPQHF.

The chain joins TRBV4-2 to TRBJ1-3; 9 bases agree with TRBD1. The CDR3 contains 15 residues. V trimming: 4 bases; J trimming: 0 bases; junction bases outside the gene matches: 1. Looked up from germline, CDR1 is LGHNA and CDR2 is YNFKEQ. CDR3 nucleotides: TGTGCCAGCAGCCTGGACAGGGGCTCTGGAAACACCATATATTTT. It codes for CASSLDRGSGNTIYF.

The J gene is TRBJ2-3, the V gene TRBV6-2 or TRBV6-3; D is perhaps TRBD2 (6 bases). This CDR3 spans 19 amino acids. With 0 bases removed from V and 6 bases from J, the gap between germline ends came to 25 bases. The V gene's germline CDR1 is MNHEY and CDR2 SVGEGT. The CDR3 spells CASSYSRTGLPLRRDTQYF. CDR3 coding DNA: TGTGCCAGCAGTTACTCTCGAACGGGACTTCCACTCAGGAGGGATACGCAGTATTTT.

V gene TRBV5-1 combines with J gene TRBJ1-6; D not resolved. The CDR3 consists of 12 residues. Trimming cost V 4 bases and J 7 bases, with 6 bases left between them. In germline, CDR1 is SGHRS, CDR2 YFSETQ. The CDR3 reads CASSLGNSPLHF. The CDR3, as DNA: TGCGCCAGCAGCCTGGGGAATTCACCCCTCCACTTT.

This clone was seen once. V gene TRBV30 combines with J gene TRBJ1-5, with 7 bases fitting TRBD1. V shed 3 bases and J 3 bases; nucleotides not matched to a gene: 8. Per the germline V gene, CDR1 is GTSNPN and CDR2 is SVGIG (reference sequence). CDR3 length: 15 residues. The DNA for the CDR3 is TGTGCCTGGAGCAGTGACAGGGCCGACAATCAGCCCCAGCATTTT. Residues: CAWSSDRADNQPQHF.

The chain has TRBV11-3 and TRBJ1-2; D not certain. Trimming removed 0 bases at V and 0 bases at J, with 8 bases between. The CDR3 is 15 residues long. In germline, CDR1 is SGHNT, CDR2 YENEEA. The CDR3 protein is CASSLDSWTNYGYTF. The CDR3 DNA follows: TGTGCCAGCAGCTTAGATTCATGGACTAACTATGGCTACACCTTC.

V and J are TRBV18 and TRBJ2-1, with TRBD1 as a possible D gene (6 bases). Germline loops: CDR1 KGHSH, CDR2 LQKENI. The CDR3 has 14 amino acids. Trimming removed 2 bases at V and 3 bases at J, with 8 bases between. CDR3 sequence (DNA): TGTGCCAGCTCACCAGGGGGCGACTACAATGAGCAGTTCTTC. Residues: CASSPGGDYNEQFF.

The chain combines TRBV10-3 with TRBJ1-2, with TRBD1 matching over 7 bases. The germline V gene has CDR1 ENHRY and CDR2 SYGVKD. Trimming cost V 3 bases and J 4 bases; bases outside gene matches: 14. The CDR3 covers 17 residues. CDR3 bases: TGTGCCATCAGTGACCCTTCAAACAGGGGTGAGGGCTATGGCTACACCTTC. Protein product: CAISDPSNRGEGYGYTF.